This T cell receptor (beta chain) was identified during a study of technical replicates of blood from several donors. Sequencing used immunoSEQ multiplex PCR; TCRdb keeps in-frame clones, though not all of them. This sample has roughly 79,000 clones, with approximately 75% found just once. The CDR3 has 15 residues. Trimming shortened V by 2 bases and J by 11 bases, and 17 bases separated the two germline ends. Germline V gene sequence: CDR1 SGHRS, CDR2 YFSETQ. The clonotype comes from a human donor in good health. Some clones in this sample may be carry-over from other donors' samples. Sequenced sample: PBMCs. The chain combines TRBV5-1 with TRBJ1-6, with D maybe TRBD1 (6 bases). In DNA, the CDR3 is TGCGCCAGCAGCTTCGTAGGGGGGGATGGAACACCCCTCCACTTT. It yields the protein CASSFVGGDGTPLHF.